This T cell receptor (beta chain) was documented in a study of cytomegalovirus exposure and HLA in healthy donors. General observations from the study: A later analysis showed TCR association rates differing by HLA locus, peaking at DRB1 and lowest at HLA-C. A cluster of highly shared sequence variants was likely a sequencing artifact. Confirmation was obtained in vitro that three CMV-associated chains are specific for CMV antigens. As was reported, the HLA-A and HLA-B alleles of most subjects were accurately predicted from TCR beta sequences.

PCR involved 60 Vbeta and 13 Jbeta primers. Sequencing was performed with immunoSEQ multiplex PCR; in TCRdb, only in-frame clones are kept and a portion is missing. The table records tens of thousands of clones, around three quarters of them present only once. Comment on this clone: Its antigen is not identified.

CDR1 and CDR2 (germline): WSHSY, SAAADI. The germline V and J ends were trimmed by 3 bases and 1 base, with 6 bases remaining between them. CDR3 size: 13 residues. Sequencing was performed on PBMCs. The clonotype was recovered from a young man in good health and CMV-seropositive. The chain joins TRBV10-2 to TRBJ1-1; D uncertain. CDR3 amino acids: CASSDSGNTEAFF. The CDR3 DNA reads TGCGCCAGCAGTGACTCAGGGAACACTGAAGCTTTCTTT.